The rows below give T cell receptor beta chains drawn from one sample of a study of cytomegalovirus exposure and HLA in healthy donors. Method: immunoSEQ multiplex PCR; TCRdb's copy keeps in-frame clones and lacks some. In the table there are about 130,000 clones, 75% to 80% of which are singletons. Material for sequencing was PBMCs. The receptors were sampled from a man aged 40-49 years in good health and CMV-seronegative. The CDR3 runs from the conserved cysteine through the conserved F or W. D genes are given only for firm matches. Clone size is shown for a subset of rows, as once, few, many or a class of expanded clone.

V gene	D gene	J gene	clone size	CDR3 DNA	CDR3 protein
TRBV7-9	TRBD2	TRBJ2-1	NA	TGTGCCAGCAGCCGGGGGGGCTCGTCCTACAATGAGCAGTTCTTC	CASSRGGSSYNEQFF
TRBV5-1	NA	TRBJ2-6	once	TGCGCCAGCAGCTTCAAACAGGGCACTGGTTCTGGGGCCAACGTCCTGACTTTC	CASSFKQGTGSGANVLTF
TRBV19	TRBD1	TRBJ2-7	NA	TGTGCCAGTAGTGCCGGGACAGGGTCTTACGAGCAGTACTTC	CASSAGTGSYEQYF
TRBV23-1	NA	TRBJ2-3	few	TGCGCCAGCAGTCATCCGAACTTTAGTAATAGCACAGATACGCAGTATTTT	CASSHPNFSNSTDTQYF
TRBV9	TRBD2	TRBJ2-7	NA	TGTGCCAGCAGCGGAGGGACTACAGCGTCCTACGAGCAGTACTTC	CASSGGTTASYEQYF
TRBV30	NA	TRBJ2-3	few	TGTGCCTGGAAAAGGACAGTCACAGATACGCAGTATTTT	CAWKRTVTDTQYF
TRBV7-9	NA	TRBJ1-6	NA	TGTGCCAGCAGCTTAGGGAGTAATTCACCCCTCCACTTT	CASSLGSNSPLHF
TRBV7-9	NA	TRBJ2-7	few	TGTGCCAGCAGCTTTACAGGTACCTACGAGCAGTACTTC	CASSFTGTYEQYF
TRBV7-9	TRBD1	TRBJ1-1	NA	TGTGCCAGCAGCGACTCGACAGGGCACACTGAAGCTTTCTTT	CASSDSTGHTEAFF
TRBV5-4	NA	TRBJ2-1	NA	TGTGCCAGCAGCTTCCGGGACAAGTCCTACAATGAGCAGTTCTTC	CASSFRDKSYNEQFF
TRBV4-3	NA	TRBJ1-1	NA	TGCGCCAGCAGCAAAGGGGCCTCACAGATGAACACTGAAGCTTTCTTT	CASSKGASQMNTEAFF
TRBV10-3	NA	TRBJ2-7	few	TGTGCCATCAGGGCTAGCAGTTCCTACGAGCAGTACTTC	CAIRASSSYEQYF
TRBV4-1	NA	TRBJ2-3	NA	TGCGCCAGCAGCCAAGTTCCGGCGGAAGATACGCAGTATTTT	CASSQVPAEDTQYF
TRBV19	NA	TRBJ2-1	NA	TGTGCCAGTTCCTGGCACCCCGATTGGCAGTTCTTC	CASSWHPDWQFF
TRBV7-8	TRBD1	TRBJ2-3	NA	TGTGCCAGCAGCCGACAGGGTCCAACAGATACGCAGTATTTT	CASSRQGPTDTQYF
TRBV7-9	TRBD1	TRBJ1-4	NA	TGTGCCAGCAGCTTGGGACAGTCCAATGAAAAACTGTTTTTT	CASSLGQSNEKLFF
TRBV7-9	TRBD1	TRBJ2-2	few	TGTGCCAGCAGCTCACCGGGACAGGGGGGGAACACCGGGGAGCTGTTTTTT	CASSSPGQGGNTGELFF
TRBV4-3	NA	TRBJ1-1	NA	TGCGCCAGCAGCCAAGAGATGGTAGGGGGGAACACTGAAGCTTTCTTT	CASSQEMVGGNTEAFF
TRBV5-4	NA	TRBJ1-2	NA	TGTGCCAGCAGCCCTGCCCAGGAATATGGCTACACCTTC	CASSPAQEYGYTF